The entry that follows covers one T cell receptor (beta chain) sequence. Regarding time point: after trial treatment. Treatment here: LDRT plus nivolumab, ipilimumab, low-dose cyclophosphamide and aspirin (RACIN trial). This specimen comes from a study of low-dose radiotherapy and immunotherapy resistance in tumors. Turning to the study itself: For Cohort 1, fractions of 0.5 Gy were given every 2 weeks, reaching 6.5 Gy overall. Each fraction given to Cohort 2 every two weeks delivered 1 Gy, and the total reached 13 Gy over 26 weeks. Every two weeks, cyclophosphamide 200 mg/m2 was infused one day before radiation plus immunotherapy.

First-strand cDNA used TRAV- and TRBV-specific primers, covering alpha and beta chains. With a constant-region primer and a V-primer adapter, TCRs were subjected to roughly 20 PCR cycles of amplification. TCRdb re-called the reads through MiXCR, storing one row per CDR3 protein. The table shows roughly 90,000 distinct CDR3 sequences, with roughly 20% occurring only once. The germline V and J ends were trimmed by 6 bases and 4 bases, with 12 bases remaining between them. The CDR3 consists of 13 residues. Germline V gene data show CDR1 as LNHDA and CDR2 as SQIVND (reference sequence). Sequences were derived from PBMCs, sampled after low-dose radiotherapy plus immunotherapy. The clonotype comes from a female donor with ovarian cancer. The chain joins TRBV19 to TRBJ1-1, with TRBD1 as a possible D gene (5 bases). The CDR3 nucleotides are TGTGCCAGTAGCTCCAGGGTTGGCACTGAAGCTTTCTTT. Protein product: CASSSRVGTEAFF. Full variable domain (missing parts from reference TRBV19 and TRBJ1-1): DGGITQSPKYLFRKEGQNVTLSCEQNLNHDAMYWYRQDPGQGLRLIYYSQIVNDFQKGDIAEGYSVSREKKESFPLTVTSAQKNPTAFYLCASSSRVGTEAFFGQGTRLTVV.